The clone carrying this TCR beta chain was recorded a few times. The antigen is unknown. The data were obtained in a study of T cells in localized non-small cell lung cancer. Overall study results and limits: A raised T cell density in blood coincided with lengthier overall survival. Appearance in adjacent lung was seen for a median 57 of the top 100 tumor clones. Sequencing covered just one tumor region, so heterogeneity cannot be ruled out.

Here immunoSEQ multiplex PCR was the method, and the copy in TCRdb shows in-frame clones only, minus some. The data contain fewer than 2,000 clones, roughly 46% of them singletons. Germline V CDR1 and CDR2: KGHSH, LQKENI. V gave up 3 bases and J gave up 4 bases, with 16 bases separating them. This CDR3 region has 15 residues. The sample consisted of lung tumor tissue, taken before any cancer treatment. This chain connects TRBV18 to TRBJ2-7, with D perhaps being TRBD1 or TRBD2 (7 bases each). This TCR was recovered from a male donor aged 60 or over with stage II lung adenocarcinoma. As DNA, the CDR3 is TGTGCCAGCTCACCGGGACAGACGGGAGGATACGAGCAGTACTTC. It is translated as CASSPGQTGGYEQYF.